A single sample is the source of the 30 T cell receptor beta chains below, sequenced in a study of blood T cell repertoires in COVID-19. TCRdb's copy holds only in-frame clones and misses some; the assay was immunoSEQ multiplex PCR. In the table there are around 80,000 clones, around 90% of which are singletons. The material sequenced was peripheral blood. These receptors originate from a woman aged 80 or older with acute or convalescent COVID-19.

The chain joins TRBV5-1 to TRBJ2-3; 10 nucleotides agree with TRBD1. The CDR3 totals 16 residues. CDR1 is SGHRS, CDR2 YFSETQ, per germline. The ends lost 2 bases at V and 5 bases at J; junction bases unmatched: 8. The CDR3 region has the DNA TGCGCCAGCAGCTTACCCGGGACAGGGGCCGTAGATACGCAGTATTTT. Translation: CASSLPGTGAVDTQYF.

The chain employs TRBV21-1 and TRBJ2-3; TRBD1, the D gene given by the table, was not confirmed from the DNA. TRBV21-1 is termed a pseudogene. The CDR3 totals 16 residues. CDR3 in DNA: TGTGCCAGCAGCAAAGTGGGAGACAGGGGATCAGATACGCAGTATTTT. Amino acid sequence: CASSKVGDRGSDTQYF.

The V call is TRBV5-1, the J call TRBJ2-7; TRBD1 aligns across 11 bases. CDR3 length: 16 amino acids. Per germline, CDR1 SGHRS and CDR2 YFSETQ. The V segment lost 4 bases and the J segment 5 bases; nucleotides outside the gene matches: 11. CDR3 nucleotides: TGCGCCAGCAGCCTCTCCTACGGACAGGGGGCCAACGAGCAGTACTTC. Protein: CASSLSYGQGANEQYF.

This rearrangement joins TRBV7-2 to TRBJ2-1; D gene uncertain. CDR3 length: 14 residues. The germline CDR1 and CDR2 sequences are SGHTA and FQGNSA. V was clipped by 5 bases and J by 9 bases, with 17 bases between them. DNA of the CDR3: TGTGCCAGCAGCCAACCTCGTTCGGTTACTGAGCAGTTCTTC. Translated: CASSQPRSVTEQFF.

The chain joins TRBV7-2 to TRBJ1-1; 9 positions agree with TRBD1. V dropped 4 bases and J dropped 10; count of bases not matched to a gene: 10. The CDR3 contains 14 residues. The germline CDR1 and CDR2 sequences are SGHTA and FQGNSA. CDR3 sequence reads: CASSSAGTGYLAFF. The CDR3 DNA follows: TGTGCCAGCAGCTCCGCCGGGACAGGGTACCTAGCTTTCTTT.

The CDR3 DNA reads as TGTGCCAGCAGTTTAGAGCCCCCAGGGGTCTATAATTCACCCCTCCACTTT. It is translated as CASSLEPPGVYNSPLHF. The chain has TRBV28 and TRBJ1-6; a weak D match, TRBD1 (6 bases). Germline CDR1 is MDHEN and CDR2 is SYDVKM. The length of the CDR3 is 17 residues. The germline V and J ends were trimmed by 2 bases and 3 bases, with 14 bases remaining between them.

The genes are TRBV5-4 and TRBJ1-1; weak D call: TRBD1 (6 bases). CDR1 and CDR2 from the germline V gene are SGHNT and YYREEE (reference sequence). V was pared by 1 base and J by 7 bases, with 11 bases between. CDR3 size: 13 residues. The CDR3 sequence: CASSLQGGFEAFF. The CDR3 DNA sequence: TGTGCCAGCAGCTTGCAAGGGGGTTTTGAAGCTTTCTTT.

This chain connects TRBV18 to TRBJ2-1, with D possibly matching TRBD2 (5 bases). The V end was cut by 5 bases, the J end by 7 bases, with 12 bases between. This CDR3 contains 13 residues. Looked up from germline, CDR1 is KGHSH and CDR2 is LQKENI. The CDR3 loop reads CASSTNPGNEQFF. CDR3 DNA sequence: TGTGCCAGCTCAACAAACCCGGGGAATGAGCAGTTCTTC.

The rearrangement uses TRBV5-8 and TRBJ1-3, with TRBD1 matching over 7 bases. This CDR3 has 14 amino acids. J lost 1 base, V lost 5 bases, and 3 bases had no gene match. Looked up from germline, CDR1 is SGHTS and CDR2 is YDEGEE. The CDR3 loop reads CASRMTGSGNTIYF. DNA of the CDR3: TGTGCCAGCAGGATGACAGGGTCTGGAAACACCATATATTTT.

CDR3 bases: TGTGCCAGCAGCCAAAACTTGCGGCGAGATACGCAGTATTTT. Translation: CASSQNLRRDTQYF. This chain connects TRBV3-1 (or the pseudogene TRBV3-2) to TRBJ2-3, with unresolved D. V lost 2 bases to trimming and J lost 5 bases, with 11 bases between them. This CDR3 region has 14 residues. CDR1 is LGHDT, CDR2 YNNKEL, per germline (reference sequence).

A few counts support this clone. The chain is built from TRBV28 and TRBJ1-1; 9 positions match TRBD1. V was clipped by 3 bases and J by 0 bases; unmatched bases: 5. Germline CDR1 reads MDHEN; CDR2 reads SYDVKM. The CDR3 length is 16 residues. This chain's CDR3 is CASSFTGTGMNTEAFF. DNA of the CDR3: TGTGCCAGCAGTTTCACCGGGACAGGGATGAACACTGAAGCTTTCTTT.

This clone was recorded only once. J is TRBJ1-3 and V is TRBV4-3, with D perhaps TRBD1 (6 bases). The CDR3 covers 15 residues. The V end lost 0 bases, the J end lost 2 bases, and 8 bases lay between the germline ends. CDR1 is LGHNA, CDR2 YSLEER, per germline. CDR3 amino acids: CASSQDAGAGNTIYF. DNA for the CDR3: TGCGCCAGCAGCCAAGATGCAGGGGCTGGAAACACCATATATTTT.

The chain is built from TRBV19 and TRBJ1-5; a weak D match, TRBD1 (6 bases). Germline-derived CDR1 and CDR2 are LNHDA and SQIVND (reference sequence). The CDR3 spans 16 residues. V was cut by 3 bases and J by 6 bases, with 18 bases left in between. The CDR3 DNA reads TGTGCCAGTAGTATTCAGGGGATCCCTTTGGGTCAGCCCCAGCATTTT. Amino acids: CASSIQGIPLGQPQHF.

The chain recombines TRBV4-2 with TRBJ2-2; 9 bases align to TRBD1. From germline, CDR1 is LGHNA and CDR2 YNFKEQ. V shed 5 bases and J 2 bases; nucleotides not matched to a gene: 3. The CDR3 totals 15 residues. CDR3 in DNA: TGTGCCAGCAGCAGGACAGGGGCTAACACCGGGGAGCTGTTTTTT. Protein product: CASSRTGANTGELFF.

This rearrangement joins TRBV24-1 to TRBJ2-2; 7 bases map to TRBD1. V lost 9 bases, J lost 0 bases, and 3 bases stayed unmatched. Germline CDR1 KGHDR, CDR2 SFDVKD. The CDR3 runs 14 residues. Here the CDR3 reads CATRDRPNTGELFF. The CDR3 nucleotides are TGTGCCACCCGGGACAGACCGAACACCGGGGAGCTGTTTTTT.

The rearrangement joins TRBV24-1 to TRBJ2-5, with TRBD1 matching 7 bases. J was trimmed by 4 bases and V by 6 bases; bases with no gene match: 4. The CDR3 covers 13 residues. From germline, CDR1 is KGHDR and CDR2 SFDVKD. CDR3 protein: CATSRGRGETQYF. CDR3 DNA sequence: TGTGCCACCAGTAGGGGGCGCGGAGAGACCCAGTACTTC.

This chain joins TRBV4-2 and TRBJ2-3, with D unclear. The CDR3 spans 13 residues. V was cut by 4 bases and J by 4 bases, with 9 bases left in between. Looked up from germline, CDR1 is LGHNA and CDR2 is YNFKEQ. The CDR3 here is CASSLSRPDTQYF. The CDR3 DNA follows: TGTGCCAGCAGCCTGAGCCGCCCAGATACGCAGTATTTT.

This chain connects TRBV5-6 to TRBJ2-7, with D perhaps TRBD1 (6 bases). The CDR3 covers 13 residues. The V gene's germline CDR1 is SGHDT and CDR2 YYEEEE. The ends were cut back, 4 bases at V and 4 bases at J, with 12 bases in the middle. In DNA, the CDR3 is TGTGCCAGCAGCGTGGGGGCTGAGTACGAGCAGTACTTC. Translated, it gives CASSVGAEYEQYF.

The chain uses TRBV2 and TRBJ2-1, with unresolved D. The CDR3 runs 14 residues. The V gene lost 7 bases and the J gene lost 7 bases, with 17 bases spanning the gap. Germline V gene lookup returns CDR1 SNHLY and CDR2 FYNNEI. CDR3 in amino acids: CASTPFSTENEQFF. In nucleotides, the CDR3 is TGTGCCAGCACACCATTTTCTACGGAGAATGAGCAGTTCTTC.

This CDR3 is CASSLVGGLLNTGELFF. The DNA for the CDR3 is TGTGCCAGCAGTTTAGTCGGGGGACTTCTTAACACCGGGGAGCTGTTTTTT. The J gene is TRBJ2-2, the V gene TRBV27; perhaps TRBD2 as D (6 bases). V dropped 2 bases and J dropped 2 bases, with 15 bases sitting between them. CDR3 size: 17 residues. Germline V gives CDR1 MNHEY, CDR2 SMNVEV (reference sequence).

This clone was recorded once. This chain joins TRBV5-1 and TRBJ1-1; the D gene is possibly TRBD1 (6 bases). Germline CDR1 is SGHRS and CDR2 is YFSETQ. The CDR3 consists of 15 residues. V lost 4 bases to trimming and J lost 4 bases, with 17 bases between them. For the CDR3, the DNA is TGCGCCAGCAGCAGGGGGGGACCGTTGGCCACTGAAGCTTTCTTT. Translating gives CASSRGGPLATEAFF. The full variable domain, rest sourced from reference TRBV5-1 and TRBJ1-1, is KAGVTQTPRYLIKTRGQQVTLSCSPISGHRSVSWYQQTPGQGLQFLFEYFSETQRNKGNFPGRFSGRQFSNSRSEMNVSTLELGDSALYLCASSRGGPLATEAFFGQGTRLTVV.

V gene TRBV28 combines with J gene TRBJ2-1; no clear D gene. Germline V gene data show CDR1 as MDHEN and CDR2 as SYDVKM. V lost 3 bases, J lost 6 bases, and 12 bases lay in between. The CDR3 is made up of 14 amino acids. CDR3 sequence: CASSFPLASNEQFF. The CDR3 DNA follows: TGTGCCAGCAGTTTCCCCTTGGCTTCCAATGAGCAGTTCTTC.

The gene calls are TRBV6-4 and TRBJ1-2, with D possibly TRBD1 on 5 matching bases. CDR1 and CDR2 (germline): MRHNA, SNTAGT. This CDR3 contains 14 residues. V was shortened by 7 bases and J by 3 bases, with 15 bases between the two germline ends. CDR3 nucleotides: TGTGCCAGCACCCCTAGGTGGGGCCACTATGGCTACACCTTC. Translated: CASTPRWGHYGYTF.

This clone was detected once. The gene calls are TRBV4-1 and TRBJ2-7, with a possible D match to TRBD2 (6 bases). Germline V gene sequence: CDR1 MGHRA, CDR2 YSYEKL. Trimming cost V 3 bases and J 3 bases, with 12 bases left between them. The CDR3 consists of 14 residues. In DNA, the CDR3 is TGCGCCAGCAGCCAGGCGACTAGTAACTACGAGCAGTACTTC. Translating it yields CASSQATSNYEQYF.

As DNA, the CDR3 is TGTGCCAGCAGTTTATTATCGAACTATGAGCAGTTCTTC. Its protein is CASSLLSNYEQFF. The rearrangement uses TRBV28 and TRBJ2-1; D is undetermined. V lost 1 base to trimming and J lost 8 bases, with 9 bases between them. Looked up from germline, CDR1 is MDHEN and CDR2 is SYDVKM. The CDR3 totals 13 residues. Together with reference TRBV28 and TRBJ2-1, the CDR3 gives the full variable domain: DVKVTQSSRYLVKRTGEKVFLECVQDMDHENMFWYRQDPGLGLRLIYFSYDVKMKEKGDIPEGYSVSREKKERFSLILESASTNQTSMYLCASSLLSNYEQFFGPGTRLTVL.

The chain carries TRBV2 and TRBJ1-4; TRBD1 agrees at 7 bases. This CDR3 is 13 amino acids long. Germline values: CDR1 SNHLY, CDR2 FYNNEI. J lost 5 bases, V lost 4 bases, and 1 base had no gene match. The CDR3 loop reads CASSGDRNEKLFF. The CDR3 DNA reads TGTGCCAGCAGTGGGGACAGAAATGAAAAACTGTTTTTT.

The chain carries TRBV3-1 (or the pseudogene TRBV3-2) and TRBJ2-3; 10 positions agree with TRBD2. J lost 3 bases, V lost 3 bases, and 3 bases had no gene match. CDR1 is LGHDT, CDR2 YNNKEL, per germline (reference sequence). The CDR3 has 15 amino acids. CDR3: CASSHTSGVTDTQYF. The DNA for the CDR3 is TGTGCCAGCAGCCATACTAGCGGGGTTACAGATACGCAGTATTTT.

The V and J genes are TRBV3-1 (or the pseudogene TRBV3-2) and TRBJ1-2; 7 bases map to TRBD1. Germline-derived CDR1 and CDR2 are LGHDT and YNNKEL (reference sequence). The CDR3 extends over 16 amino acids. Trimming removed 0 bases from V and 14 bases from J; junction bases left unmatched: 18. CDR3 in amino acids: CASSQDFVGTAGSATF. DNA for the CDR3: TGTGCCAGCAGCCAAGATTTCGTCGGGACAGCTGGTTCTGCAACCTTC.

This sequence joins TRBV18 and TRBJ2-3, with TRBD1 matching 7 bases. Per germline, CDR1 KGHSH and CDR2 LQKENI. V lost 3 bases, J lost 4 bases, and 10 bases stayed unmatched. The length of the CDR3 is 16 residues. The chain's CDR3 is CASSPPGQDWADTQYF. Written as DNA, the CDR3 is TGTGCCAGCTCACCCCCCGGACAGGACTGGGCAGATACGCAGTATTTT.

The chain employs TRBV6-5 and TRBJ1-2; TRBD1 might be the D (6 bases). CDR3 length equals 14 residues. V shed 6 bases and J shed 4 bases, with 15 bases lying between them. Germline CDR1 MNHEY, CDR2 SVGAGI. CDR3 residues: CASRPGTSSYGYTF. For the CDR3, the DNA is TGTGCCAGCAGGCCCGGGACAAGCTCCTATGGCTACACCTTC.